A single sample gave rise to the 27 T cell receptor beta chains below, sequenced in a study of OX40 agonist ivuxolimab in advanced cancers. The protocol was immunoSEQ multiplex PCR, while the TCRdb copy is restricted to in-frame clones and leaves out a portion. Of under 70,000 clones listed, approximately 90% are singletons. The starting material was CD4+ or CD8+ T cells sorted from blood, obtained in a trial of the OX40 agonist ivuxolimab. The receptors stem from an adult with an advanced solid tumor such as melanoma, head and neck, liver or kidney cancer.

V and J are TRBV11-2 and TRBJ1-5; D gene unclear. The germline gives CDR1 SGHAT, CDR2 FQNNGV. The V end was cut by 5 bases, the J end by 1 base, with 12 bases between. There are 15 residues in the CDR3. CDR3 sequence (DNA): TGTGCCAGCAGCGAGATCAGAAAGAGCAATCAGCCCCAGCATTTT. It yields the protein CASSEIRKSNQPQHF.

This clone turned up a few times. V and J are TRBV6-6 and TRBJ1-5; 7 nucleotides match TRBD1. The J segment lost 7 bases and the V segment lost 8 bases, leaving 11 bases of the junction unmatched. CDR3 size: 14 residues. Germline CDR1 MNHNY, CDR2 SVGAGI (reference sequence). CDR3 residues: CASQGITGDQPQHF. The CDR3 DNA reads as TGTGCCAGCCAGGGCATTACAGGGGACCAGCCCCAGCATTTT.

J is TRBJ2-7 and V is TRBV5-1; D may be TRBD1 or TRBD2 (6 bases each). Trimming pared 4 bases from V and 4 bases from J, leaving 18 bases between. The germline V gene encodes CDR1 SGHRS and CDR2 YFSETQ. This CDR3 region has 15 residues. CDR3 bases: TGCGCCAGCAGCCCCCTTAGCGGAGGGGGTTACGAGCAGTACTTC. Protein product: CASSPLSGGGYEQYF.

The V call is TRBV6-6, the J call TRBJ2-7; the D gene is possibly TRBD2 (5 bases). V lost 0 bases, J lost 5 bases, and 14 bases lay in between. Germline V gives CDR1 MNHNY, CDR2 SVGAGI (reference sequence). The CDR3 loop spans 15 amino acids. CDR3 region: CASSYSPLTGNEQYF. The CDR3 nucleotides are TGTGCCAGCAGTTACTCCCCCTTGACGGGAAACGAGCAGTACTTC.

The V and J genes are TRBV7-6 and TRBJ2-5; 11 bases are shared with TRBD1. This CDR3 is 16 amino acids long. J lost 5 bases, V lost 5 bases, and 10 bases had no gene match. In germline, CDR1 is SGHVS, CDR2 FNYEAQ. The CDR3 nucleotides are TGTGCCAGCAGCCCGTCGGGGACAGGGGGATGGGAGACCCAGTACTTC. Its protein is CASSPSGTGGWETQYF.

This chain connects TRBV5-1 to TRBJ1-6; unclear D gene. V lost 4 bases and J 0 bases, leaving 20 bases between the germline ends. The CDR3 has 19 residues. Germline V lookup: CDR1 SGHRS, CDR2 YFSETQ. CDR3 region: CASSQDGQATSSYNSPLHF. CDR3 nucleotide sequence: TGCGCCAGCAGCCAAGACGGTCAGGCTACTAGCTCCTATAATTCACCCCTCCACTTT.

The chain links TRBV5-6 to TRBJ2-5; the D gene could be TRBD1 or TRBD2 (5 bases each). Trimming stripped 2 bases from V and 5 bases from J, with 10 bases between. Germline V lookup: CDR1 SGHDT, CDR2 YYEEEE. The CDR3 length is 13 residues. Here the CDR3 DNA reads TGTGCCAGCAGCTTTATCGAGGGGGAGACCCAGTACTTC. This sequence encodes CASSFIEGETQYF.

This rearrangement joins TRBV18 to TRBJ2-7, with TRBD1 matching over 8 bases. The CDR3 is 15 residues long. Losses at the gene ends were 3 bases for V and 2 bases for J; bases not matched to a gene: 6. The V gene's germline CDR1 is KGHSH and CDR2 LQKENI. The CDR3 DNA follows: TGTGCCAGCTCACCGACAGGGGCAACCACCTACGAGCAGTACTTC. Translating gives CASSPTGATTYEQYF.

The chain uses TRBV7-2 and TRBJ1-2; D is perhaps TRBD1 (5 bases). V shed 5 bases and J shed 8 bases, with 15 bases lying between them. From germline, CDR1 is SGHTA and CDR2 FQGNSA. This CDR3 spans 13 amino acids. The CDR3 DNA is TGTGCCAGCAGCCTACTGCGGGGACGAGGCTACACCTTC. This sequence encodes CASSLLRGRGYTF.

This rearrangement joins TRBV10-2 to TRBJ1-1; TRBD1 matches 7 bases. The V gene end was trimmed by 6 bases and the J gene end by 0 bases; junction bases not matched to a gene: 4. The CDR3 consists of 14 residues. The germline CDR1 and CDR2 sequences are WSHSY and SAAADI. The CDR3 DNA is TGCGCCAGCAGGGGAGGACAGGTGAACACTGAAGCTTTCTTT. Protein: CASRGGQVNTEAFF.

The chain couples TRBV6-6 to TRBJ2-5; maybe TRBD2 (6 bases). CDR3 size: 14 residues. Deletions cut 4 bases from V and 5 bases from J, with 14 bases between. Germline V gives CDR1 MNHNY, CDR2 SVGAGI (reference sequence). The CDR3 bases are TGTGCCAGCAGTTGGGGTCGGGGGTCGGAGACCCAGTACTTC. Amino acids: CASSWGRGSETQYF.

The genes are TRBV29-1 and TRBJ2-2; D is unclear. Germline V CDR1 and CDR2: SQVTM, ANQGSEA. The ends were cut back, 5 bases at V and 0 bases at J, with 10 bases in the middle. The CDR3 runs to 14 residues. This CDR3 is CSVLVLANTGELFF. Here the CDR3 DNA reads TGCAGCGTTTTGGTTCTCGCGAACACCGGGGAGCTGTTTTTT.

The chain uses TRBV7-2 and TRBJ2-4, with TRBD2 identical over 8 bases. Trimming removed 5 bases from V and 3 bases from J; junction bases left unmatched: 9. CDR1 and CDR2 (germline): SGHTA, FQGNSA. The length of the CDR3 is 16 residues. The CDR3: CASSPGRGFGKNIQYF. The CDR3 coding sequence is TGTGCCAGCAGCCCCGGGAGGGGGTTTGGCAAAAACATTCAGTACTTC.

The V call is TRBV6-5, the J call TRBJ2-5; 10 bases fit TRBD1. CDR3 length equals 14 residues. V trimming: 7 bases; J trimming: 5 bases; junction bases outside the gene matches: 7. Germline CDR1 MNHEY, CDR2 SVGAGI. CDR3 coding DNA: TGTGCCAGCACCGGGACAGGGGTTTTCGAGACCCAGTACTTC. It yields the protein CASTGTGVFETQYF.

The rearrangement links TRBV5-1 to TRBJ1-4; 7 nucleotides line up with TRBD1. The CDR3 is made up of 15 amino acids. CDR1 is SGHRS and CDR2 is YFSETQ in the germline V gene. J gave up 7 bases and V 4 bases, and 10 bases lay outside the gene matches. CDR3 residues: CASSPQTGLGEKLFF. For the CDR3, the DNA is TGCGCCAGCAGCCCCCAGACAGGGCTCGGTGAAAAACTGTTTTTT.

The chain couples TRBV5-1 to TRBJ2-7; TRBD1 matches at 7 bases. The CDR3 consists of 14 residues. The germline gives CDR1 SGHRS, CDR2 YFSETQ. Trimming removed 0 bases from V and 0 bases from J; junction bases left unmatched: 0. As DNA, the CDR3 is TGCGCCAGCAGCTTGGGACAGGGCTCCTACGAGCAGTACTTC. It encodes CASSLGQGSYEQYF.

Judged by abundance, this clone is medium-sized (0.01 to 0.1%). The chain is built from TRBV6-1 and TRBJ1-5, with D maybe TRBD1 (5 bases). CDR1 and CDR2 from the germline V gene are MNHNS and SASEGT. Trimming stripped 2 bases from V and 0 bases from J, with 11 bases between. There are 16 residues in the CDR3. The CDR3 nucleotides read TGTGCCAGCAGTGAAAAAGGGGATTATAGCAATCAGCCCCAGCATTTT. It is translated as CASSEKGDYSNQPQHF.

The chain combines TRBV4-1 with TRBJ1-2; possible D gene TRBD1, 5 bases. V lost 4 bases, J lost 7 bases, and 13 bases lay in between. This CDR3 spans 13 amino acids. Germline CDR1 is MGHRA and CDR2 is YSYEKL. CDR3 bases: TGCGCCAGCAGCCGGCAGGGTGTACGTGGCTACACCTTC. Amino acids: CASSRQGVRGYTF.

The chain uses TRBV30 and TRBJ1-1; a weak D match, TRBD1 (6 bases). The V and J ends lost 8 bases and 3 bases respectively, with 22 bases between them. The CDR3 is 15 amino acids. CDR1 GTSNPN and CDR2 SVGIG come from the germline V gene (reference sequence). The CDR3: CARREGGRPYTEAFF. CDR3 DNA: TGTGCCCGGCGAGAGGGGGGCAGACCCTACACTGAAGCTTTCTTT.

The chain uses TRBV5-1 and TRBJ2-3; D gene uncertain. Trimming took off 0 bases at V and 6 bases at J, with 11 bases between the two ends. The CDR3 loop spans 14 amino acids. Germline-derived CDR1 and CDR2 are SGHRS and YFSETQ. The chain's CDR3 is CASSLAVSEDTQYF. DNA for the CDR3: TGCGCCAGCAGCTTGGCCGTCTCTGAGGATACGCAGTATTTT.

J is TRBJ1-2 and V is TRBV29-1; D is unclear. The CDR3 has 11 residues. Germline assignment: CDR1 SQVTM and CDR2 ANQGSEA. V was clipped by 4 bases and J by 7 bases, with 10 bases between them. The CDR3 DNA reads TGCAGCGTTGGGGGTTACGCTGGCTACACCTTC. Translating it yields CSVGGYAGYTF.

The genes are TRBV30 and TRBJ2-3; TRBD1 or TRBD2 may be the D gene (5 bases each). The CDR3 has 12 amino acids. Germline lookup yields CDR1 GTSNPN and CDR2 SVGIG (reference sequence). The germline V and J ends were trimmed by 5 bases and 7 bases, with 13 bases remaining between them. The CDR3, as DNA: TGTGCCTGGGACAGCGGCCCTAATACGCAGTATTTT. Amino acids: CAWDSGPNTQYF.

DNA for the CDR3: TGTGCCAGCAGTTTCCAACTAGCGGGGGGGTCAGAGGAGCAGTTCTTC. It is translated as CASSFQLAGGSEEQFF. The V and J genes are TRBV27 and TRBJ2-1, with 13 bases matching TRBD2. V shed 3 bases, J shed 10 bases, and the junction held 9 bases outside the gene matches. Germline-derived CDR1 and CDR2 are MNHEY and SMNVEV (reference sequence). This CDR3 comprises 16 residues.

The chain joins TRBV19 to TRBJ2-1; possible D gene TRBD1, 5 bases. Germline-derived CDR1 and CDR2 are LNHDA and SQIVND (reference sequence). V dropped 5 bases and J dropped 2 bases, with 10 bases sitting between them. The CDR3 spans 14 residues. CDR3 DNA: TGTGCCAGTAGTCCGATGACAGCCTACAATGAGCAGTTCTTC. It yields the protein CASSPMTAYNEQFF.

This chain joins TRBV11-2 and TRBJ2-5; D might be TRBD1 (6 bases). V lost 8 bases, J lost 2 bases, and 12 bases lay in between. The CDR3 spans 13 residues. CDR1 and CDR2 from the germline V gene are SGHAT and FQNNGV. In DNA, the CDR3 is TGTGCCAGCCTCAGCCAGGGGCAAGAGACCCAGTACTTC. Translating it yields CASLSQGQETQYF.

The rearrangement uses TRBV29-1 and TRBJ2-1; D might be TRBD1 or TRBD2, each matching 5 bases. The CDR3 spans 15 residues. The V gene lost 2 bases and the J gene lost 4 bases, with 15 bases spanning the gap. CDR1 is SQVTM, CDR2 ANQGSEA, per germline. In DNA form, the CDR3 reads TGCAGCGTTGAACGTGAGGGGATTGGTTACAATGAGCAGTTCTTC. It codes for CSVEREGIGYNEQFF.

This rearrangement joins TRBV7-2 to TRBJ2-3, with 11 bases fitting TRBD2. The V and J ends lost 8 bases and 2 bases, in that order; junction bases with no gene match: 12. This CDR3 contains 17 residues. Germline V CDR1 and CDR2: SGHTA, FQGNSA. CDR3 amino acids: CASRGKGLAETTDTQYF. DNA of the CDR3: TGTGCCAGCCGAGGCAAGGGACTAGCGGAAACCACAGATACGCAGTATTTT.